These 3 T cell receptor beta chains were sequenced from one sample in a study of shared clonotypes between healthy human individuals. The method was immunoSEQ multiplex PCR; TCRdb's version includes in-frame clones alone and lacks a portion of them. In the table there are 780,000 or so clones, over 55% of which are singletons. The sample consisted of memory CD4+ T cells sorted from blood. Subset reported: CD45RA-negative fraction. Every receptor here comes from a woman younger than 45 in good health.

The rearrangement uses TRBV19 and TRBJ2-5; D is ambiguous. Germline V CDR1 and CDR2: LNHDA, SQIVND (reference sequence). The V end was cut by 4 bases, the J end by 7 bases, with 16 bases between. The CDR3 runs 14 residues. CDR3: CASSNRGSKGTQYF. The CDR3 DNA is TGTGCCAGTAGTAATAGAGGATCTAAAGGGACCCAGTACTTC. The full variable domain, in which reference TRBV19 and TRBJ2-5 provide the parts outside the CDR3, is DGGITQSPKYLFRKEGQNVTLSCEQNLNHDAMYWYRQDPGQGLRLIYYSQIVNDFQKGDIAEGYSVSREKKESFPLTVTSAQKNPTAFYLCASSNRGSKGTQYFGPGTRLLVL.

The table lists this clone with a few counts. The chain joins TRBV5-4 to TRBJ2-1; D not resolved. This CDR3 has 13 residues. The V and J ends lost 1 base and 8 bases respectively, with 10 bases between them. From germline, CDR1 is SGHNT and CDR2 YYREEE (reference sequence). The CDR3 sequence is CASSLWAGDEQFF. The CDR3 nucleotides read TGTGCCAGCAGCTTGTGGGCTGGGGATGAGCAGTTCTTC.

This chain connects TRBV4-1 to TRBJ1-2; D not certain. The CDR3 consists of 15 residues. Germline V CDR1 and CDR2: MGHRA, YSYEKL. V was clipped by 2 bases and J by 6 bases, with 16 bases between them. In DNA, the CDR3 is TGCGCCAGCAGCCAACTACCAGGAGACGGAGATGGCTACACCTTC. Its protein product is CASSQLPGDGDGYTF.